Each of the 29 T cell receptor beta chains below was sequenced from the same sample in a study of T-cell memory formation after mild COVID-19. TCRdb used MiXCR to reprocess the 5' RACE reads, holding one entry per CDR3 protein. The sample gives about 180,000 distinct CDR3 sequences, approximately 16% of which show up once; approximately 2.1% is in the top ten. The material sequenced was PBMCs or a T cell subset sorted from them (not recorded which). All receptors come from an adult woman who had mild COVID-19 (a few samples of this study predate the infection). Cell type and time point are not known.

The gene calls are TRBV7-2 and TRBJ2-1; TRBD2 agrees at 10 bases. The CDR3 extends over 15 amino acids. Germline CDR1 reads SGHTA; CDR2 reads FQGNSA. Trimming removed 10 bases from V and 7 bases from J; junction bases left unmatched: 13. The CDR3: CATDQGGLASNEQFF. The CDR3 DNA follows: TGTGCCACCGACCAAGGGGGACTAGCGTCTAATGAGCAGTTCTTC.

This CDR3 reads CASGLPSGVGYWTQYF. The CDR3, as DNA: TGTGCTAGTGGTTTGCCTAGCGGGGTGGGCTATTGGACGCAGTATTTT. The J gene is TRBJ2-3, the V gene TRBV12-5; 9 bases are a match to TRBD2. CDR3 size: 16 residues. J lost 9 bases, V lost 2 bases, and 12 bases had no gene match. The germline V gene has CDR1 LGHNT and CDR2 FRNRAP.

The rearrangement joins TRBV4-2 to TRBJ2-3, with D perhaps matching TRBD1 (5 bases). Germline V gene lookup returns CDR1 LGHNA and CDR2 YNFKEQ. CDR3 length equals 17 residues. V shed 1 base and J shed 1 base, with 15 bases lying between them. The CDR3 DNA sequence: TGTGCCAGCAGCCAAGTTGGGGCGACAGATGGCACAGATACGCAGTATTTT. This gives the protein CASSQVGATDGTDTQYF.

This clonotype was detected only a few times. The J gene is TRBJ2-1, the V gene TRBV5-4; TRBD2 matches at 10 bases. The CDR3 is made up of 16 amino acids. The V gene end was trimmed by 4 bases and the J gene end by 2 bases; junction bases not matched to a gene: 6. Germline V CDR1 and CDR2: SGHNT, YYREEE (reference sequence). This chain's CDR3 is CASSRGTSATYNEQFF. In DNA, the CDR3 is TGTGCCAGCAGCCGCGGGACTAGCGCTACCTACAATGAGCAGTTCTTC.

This clonotype was detected only a few times. The V and J genes are TRBV11-2 and TRBJ2-5; the match to TRBD2 covers 9 bases. Per the germline V gene, CDR1 is SGHAT and CDR2 is FQNNGV. Trimming at V came to 3 bases and at J to 7 bases, leaving 3 bases not matched to a gene. This CDR3 comprises 13 residues. CDR3 amino acids: CASSLLAGATQYF. In nucleotides, the CDR3 is TGTGCCAGCAGCTTGTTAGCGGGGGCGACCCAGTACTTC.

This clonotype occurred a few times. CDR3 residues: CASKDYLREEQFF. The CDR3 DNA sequence: TGTGCCAGCAAGGACTACCTGAGAGAGGAGCAGTTCTTC. The rearrangement uses TRBV7-2 and TRBJ2-1; the D gene is possibly TRBD2 (6 bases). From germline, CDR1 is SGHTA and CDR2 FQGNSA. Trimming shortened V by 7 bases and J by 10 bases, and 17 bases separated the two germline ends. The CDR3 is 13 residues long.

The rearrangement uses TRBV9 and TRBJ2-3; D not resolved. Deletions cut 0 bases from V and 5 bases from J, with 13 bases between. CDR1 SGDLS and CDR2 YYNGEE come from the germline V gene. The CDR3 extends over 15 amino acids. The DNA of the CDR3 is TGTGCCAGCAGCGTAGCAGCAGGCTTTGGAGATACGCAGTATTTT. It specifies CASSVAAGFGDTQYF.

J is TRBJ2-7 and V is TRBV12-3 or TRBV12-4; D call uncertain. V was clipped by 5 bases and J by 3 bases, with 11 bases between them. This CDR3 contains 13 residues. CDR3 DNA: TGTGCCAGCAGTCCACGGATGATCTACGAGCAGTACTTC. It specifies CASSPRMIYEQYF.

In its sample, this clonotype was seen many times. This sequence joins TRBV7-8 and TRBJ2-3; 7 nucleotides align to TRBD2. This CDR3 comprises 16 residues. Per germline, CDR1 SGHVS and CDR2 FQNEAQ. Trimming at V came to 4 bases and at J to 0 bases, leaving 7 bases not matched to a gene. CDR3 coding DNA: TGTGCCAGCAGCTCCGGGACTACATCTAGCACAGATACGCAGTATTTT. It is translated as CASSSGTTSSTDTQYF.

This clonotype has only a few counts. This sequence joins TRBV4-1 and TRBJ2-7, with TRBD2 matching 9 bases. This CDR3 spans 16 amino acids. The junction had 10 bases not matched to a gene; V was cut back by 4 bases and J by 3 bases. The germline gives CDR1 MGHRA, CDR2 YSYEKL. The CDR3 DNA is TGCGCCAGCAGCCCGACAGGACTAGCGAGGGTCTACGAGCAGTACTTC. Translating it yields CASSPTGLARVYEQYF.

This sequence joins TRBV12-3 or TRBV12-4 and TRBJ2-5; 7 positions agree with TRBD1. V lost 3 bases and J lost 5; bases outside the gene matches: 9. The CDR3 is made up of 15 amino acids. In DNA form, the CDR3 reads TGTGCCAGCAGTTTCGACAGGGTTGTAAGGGAGACCCAGTACTTC. The encoded protein is CASSFDRVVRETQYF.

This clonotype was recorded a few times. The V gene is TRBV12-2, the J gene TRBJ2-7. TRBV12-2 is deemed a pseudogene. This CDR3 is 13 amino acids long. The CDR3 DNA sequence: TGTGCAAGTCGCTTCTCATTCAAAACGGAGCAGTACTTC. Its translation is CASRFSFKTEQYF.

A few counts support this clonotype. The chain uses TRBV4-2 and TRBJ1-2; D may be TRBD1 (5 bases). Germline loops: CDR1 LGHNA, CDR2 YNFKEQ. The CDR3 totals 15 residues. V was pared by 0 bases and J by 4 bases, with 12 bases between. CDR3 sequence reads: CASSQETGGAYGYTF. For the CDR3, the DNA is TGTGCCAGCAGCCAAGAAACAGGAGGGGCCTATGGCTACACCTTC.

DNA for the CDR3: TGTGCCACCAGTTCCTCGACAGGGTTCACTGAAGCTTTCTTT. Residues: CATSSSTGFTEAFF. The rearrangement links TRBV24-1 to TRBJ1-1; 7 nucleotides agree with TRBD1. The junction had 7 bases not matched to a gene; V was cut back by 6 bases and J by 4 bases. The V gene's germline CDR1 is KGHDR and CDR2 SFDVKD. The CDR3 length is 14 residues.

This clonotype was seen ten or more times. The V gene is TRBV5-5, the J gene TRBJ1-2; TRBD1 matches 7 bases. Germline lookup yields CDR1 SGHKS and CDR2 YYEKEE (reference sequence). Trimming took 1 base from V and 2 from J; bases not matched to a gene: 2. The CDR3 covers 14 residues. The CDR3 region has the DNA TGTGCCAGCAGCTTGTCACAGGGGAACTATGGCTACACCTTC. Residues: CASSLSQGNYGYTF. The full variable domain, its missing parts supplied by reference TRBV5-5 and TRBJ1-2, is DAGVTQSPTHLIKTRGQQVTLRCSPISGHKSVSWYQQVLGQGPQFIFQYYEKEERGRGNFPDRFSARQFPNYSSELNVNALLLGDSALYLCASSLSQGNYGYTFGSGTRLTVV.

This clonotype was found a few times. The chain employs TRBV20-1 and TRBJ1-3, with D tentatively TRBD1 (5 bases). The CDR3 runs to 16 residues. Deletions cut 0 bases from V and 2 bases from J, with 14 bases between. Germline CDR1 and CDR2: DFQATT and SNEGSKA (reference sequence). The CDR3: CSARDIRGGTGNTIYF. In DNA form, the CDR3 reads TGCAGTGCTAGAGATATTAGGGGAGGGACTGGAAACACCATATATTTT.

The table lists this clonotype with a few counts. This chain joins TRBV7-3 and TRBJ2-3; D possibly matches TRBD1 or TRBD2 (5 bases each). This CDR3 region has 14 residues. CDR1 and CDR2 from the germline V gene are SGHTA and FQGTGA. The V end was cut by 5 bases, the J end by 6 bases, with 15 bases between. The DNA for the CDR3 is TGTGCCAGCAGCATCGGGACGGCCGGGGATACGCAGTATTTT. Its translation: CASSIGTAGDTQYF.

The chain joins TRBV6-1 to TRBJ1-2; D gene unclear. The germline V gene encodes CDR1 MNHNS and CDR2 SASEGT. Trimming shortened V by 3 bases and J by 7 bases, and 12 bases separated the two germline ends. The CDR3 length is 13 residues. Here the CDR3 reads CASSESRDRGYTF. Here the CDR3 DNA reads TGTGCCAGCAGTGAGTCCCGCGACCGTGGCTACACCTTC.

The genes are TRBV19 and TRBJ2-5; D gene uncertain. V was clipped by 5 bases and J by 2 bases, with 12 bases between them. This CDR3 has 14 residues. Germline CDR1 reads LNHDA; CDR2 reads SQIVND (reference sequence). CDR3 DNA: TGTGCCAGTAGTCGCAGACTGGCGCAAGAGACCCAGTACTTC. It encodes CASSRRLAQETQYF.

This clonotype turned up a few times. This rearrangement joins TRBV7-8 to TRBJ2-7; 7 bases are a match to TRBD2. The CDR3 consists of 15 residues. Trimming took 3 bases from V and 1 from J; bases not matched to a gene: 6. CDR1 is SGHVS, CDR2 FQNEAQ, per germline. The CDR3 nucleotides are TGTGCCAGCAGCTTGACTAGGGGAGGGTCCTACGAGCAGTACTTC. This encodes CASSLTRGGSYEQYF.

This clonotype was counted a few times. J is TRBJ1-5 and V is TRBV5-1; D not resolved. Germline V gene data show CDR1 as SGHRS and CDR2 as YFSETQ. CDR3 length: 16 residues. V lost 4 bases and J lost 0, with 14 bases in between. The CDR3 DNA reads TGCGCCAGCAGCGCCGTTGGGCAGAATAGCAATCAGCCCCAGCATTTT. Its protein product is CASSAVGQNSNQPQHF.

The chain employs TRBV30 and TRBJ2-2; 8 nucleotides align to TRBD1. Trimming removed 1 base from V and 4 bases from J; junction bases left unmatched: 5. CDR3 length: 15 residues. Germline V gene data show CDR1 as GTSNPN and CDR2 as SVGIG (reference sequence). CDR3 coding DNA: TGTGCCTGGAGTGCCGGGACAGGAGTCACCGGGGAGCTGTTTTTT. It codes for CAWSAGTGVTGELFF.

This clonotype was counted only a few times. The rearrangement joins TRBV9 to TRBJ2-1; a weak D match, TRBD1 (6 bases). V was clipped by 0 bases and J by 6 bases, with 13 bases between them. CDR3 size: 15 residues. The germline CDR1 and CDR2 sequences are SGDLS and YYNGEE. CDR3 sequence reads: CASSVAAGAGNEQFF. The CDR3, as DNA: TGTGCCAGCAGCGTAGCGGCAGGGGCAGGCAATGAGCAGTTCTTC.

The chain is built from TRBV5-1 and TRBJ2-5; D is perhaps TRBD1 (5 bases). Germline V gene data show CDR1 as SGHRS and CDR2 as YFSETQ. V lost 2 bases and J 1 base, leaving 15 bases between the germline ends. The CDR3 loop spans 16 amino acids. CDR3 sequence (DNA): TGCGCCAGCAGCTTCCGCCTCCAGGGTCCCCAAGAGACCCAGTACTTC. Amino acids: CASSFRLQGPQETQYF.

The chain has TRBV29-1 and TRBJ2-7; D might be TRBD2 (6 bases). CDR1 is SQVTM and CDR2 is ANQGSEA in the germline V gene. The CDR3 covers 13 residues. The V end lost 4 bases, the J end lost 3 bases, and 13 bases lay between the germline ends. CDR3 residues: CSVVFPGVYEQYF. DNA for the CDR3: TGCAGCGTTGTGTTTCCGGGAGTCTACGAGCAGTACTTC.

This chain joins TRBV6-5 and TRBJ2-7, with D maybe TRBD2 (7 bases). V lost 7 bases to trimming and J lost 6 bases, with 25 bases between them. The CDR3 is 16 residues long. Looked up from germline, CDR1 is MNHEY and CDR2 is SVGAGI. The CDR3 DNA reads TGTGCCAGCACCAAGAGAAAGTTCCAGGGGAGGGGCGAGCAGTACTTC. Translation: CASTKRKFQGRGEQYF.

The rearrangement links TRBV6-5 to TRBJ1-1, with D hard to call. Trimming stripped 2 bases from V and 0 bases from J, with 10 bases between. Germline CDR1 and CDR2: MNHEY and SVGAGI. The CDR3 runs 15 residues. CDR3 DNA sequence: TGTGCCAGCAGTTACCTTCGGGCCATGAACACTGAAGCTTTCTTT. It translates to CASSYLRAMNTEAFF.

J is TRBJ1-2 and V is TRBV20-1; 7 positions match TRBD1. The V and J ends lost 5 bases and 4 bases, in that order; junction bases with no gene match: 4. Germline loops: CDR1 DFQATT, CDR2 SNEGSKA (reference sequence). The length of the CDR3 is 12 residues. The CDR3: CSAPQGPYGYTF. The CDR3 DNA is TGCAGTGCTCCACAGGGGCCCTATGGCTACACCTTC.

The gene calls are TRBV28 and TRBJ1-1; possible D gene TRBD1, 6 bases. V lost 6 bases to trimming and J lost 4 bases, with 9 bases between them. This CDR3 spans 12 amino acids. From germline, CDR1 is MDHEN and CDR2 SYDVKM. The chain's CDR3 is CASREGGTEAFF. In DNA form, the CDR3 reads TGTGCCAGCAGGGAGGGGGGCACTGAAGCTTTCTTT.